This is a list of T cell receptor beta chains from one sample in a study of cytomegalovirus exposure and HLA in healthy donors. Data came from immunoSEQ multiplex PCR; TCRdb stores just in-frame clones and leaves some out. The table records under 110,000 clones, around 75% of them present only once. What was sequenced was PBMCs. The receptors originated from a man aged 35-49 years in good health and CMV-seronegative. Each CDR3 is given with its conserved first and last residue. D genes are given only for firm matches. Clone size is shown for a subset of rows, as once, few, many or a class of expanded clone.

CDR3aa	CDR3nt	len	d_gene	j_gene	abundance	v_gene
CASRPLGGGAQETQYF	TGTGCCAGCAGACCATTGGGCGGGGGGGCCCAAGAGACCCAGTACTTC	16	TRBD2	TRBJ2-5	few	TRBV7-2
CASSLAGQGARAFF	TGTGCCAGCAGCTTAGCAGGACAGGGGGCGCGGGCTTTCTTT	14	TRBD1	TRBJ1-1	-	TRBV7-6
CASSVGGGSSYEQYF	TGTGCCAGCAGCGTAGGCGGAGGCAGCTCCTACGAGCAGTACTTC	15	-	TRBJ2-7	-	TRBV5-4
CASAPGTTNEKLFF	TGCGCCAGCGCACCGGGGACAACTAATGAAAAACTGTTTTTT	14	-	TRBJ1-4	-	TRBV5-1
CASSRTSGGPRNEQFF	TGTGCCAGCAGCCGGACTAGCGGGGGGCCCCGCAATGAGCAGTTCTTC	16	TRBD2	TRBJ2-1	-	TRBV14
CASSYNQDRNTEAFF	TGTGCCAGCAGTTACAACCAAGACAGGAACACTGAAGCTTTCTTT	15	-	TRBJ1-1	once	TRBV6-6
CASSIRHPYEQYF	TGTGCCAGTAGTATTCGACACCCCTACGAGCAGTACTTC	13	-	TRBJ2-7	-	TRBV19
CASSPASGGVNEQFF	TGTGCCAGCTCACCGGCTAGCGGGGGTGTGAATGAGCAGTTCTTC	15	TRBD2	TRBJ2-1	-	TRBV18
CASSWGVSTRGQPQHF	TGTGCCAGCAGCTGGGGGGTCTCAACTCGTGGTCAGCCCCAGCATTTT	16	-	TRBJ1-5	-	TRBV5-8
CASSAGTGDNSPLHF	TGTGCCAGCAGCGCCGGGACAGGGGATAATTCACCCCTCCACTTT	15	TRBD1	TRBJ1-6	-	TRBV6-1
CASSQFSRYTYEQYF	TGCGCCAGCAGCCAGTTCTCCCGTTACACCTACGAGCAGTACTTC	15	-	TRBJ2-7	-	TRBV4-1
CASSEENTGGLGYTF	TGTGCCAGCAGTGAAGAGAATACAGGGGGTTTAGGCTACACCTTC	15	TRBD1	TRBJ1-2	-	TRBV6-1
CASSLGGAGANVLTF	TGCGCCAGCAGCTTGGGGGGAGCTGGGGCCAACGTCCTGACTTTC	15	-	TRBJ2-6	-	TRBV5-1
CARSLKTWTGPGSNYGYTF	TGTGCCAGAAGCCTCAAAACTTGGACAGGGCCCGGTTCTAACTATGGCTACACCTTC	19	TRBD1	TRBJ1-2	-	TRBV5-3
CASSETENQPQHF	TGTGCCAGCAGTGAAACGGAGAATCAGCCCCAGCATTTT	13	-	TRBJ1-5	-	TRBV2
CASSPLIVGAGTEAFF	TGTGCCAGCAGCCCGTTAATAGTGGGGGCAGGGACTGAAGCTTTCTTT	16	-	TRBJ1-1	-	TRBV7-3
CASSIDGDQPQHF	TGTGCCAGTAGTATAGACGGGGATCAGCCCCAGCATTTT	13	-	TRBJ1-5	-	TRBV19
CASSRGGVAGETQYF	TGTGCCAGCAGCCGGGGGGGCGTCGCCGGAGAGACCCAGTACTTC	15	-	TRBJ2-5	-	TRBV4-2
CASRPTPTGPTEAFF	TGCGCCAGCAGACCTACCCCGACAGGTCCGACTGAAGCTTTCTTT	15	-	TRBJ1-1	-	TRBV5-1
CASSLRDGYTF	TGTGCCAGCAGCTTGAGAGATGGCTACACCTTC	11	-	TRBJ1-2	-	TRBV5-6
CASSWTDLSTDTQYF	TGTGCCAGCAGTTGGACAGACCTTAGCACAGATACGCAGTATTTT	15	-	TRBJ2-3	-	TRBV6-6
CSVLRGSYEQYF	TGCAGCGTCCTCAGGGGGAGCTACGAGCAGTACTTC	12	TRBD1	TRBJ2-7	-	TRBV29-1
CASSLAGTSGETQYF	TGCGCCAGCAGCTTGGCCGGGACTAGCGGAGAGACCCAGTACTTC	15	TRBD2	TRBJ2-5	-	TRBV5-1
CASSIGIPTGLGTEAFF	TGTGCCAGTAGTATAGGAATACCGACAGGGTTGGGCACTGAAGCTTTCTTT	17	TRBD1	TRBJ1-1	-	TRBV19
CASSSSSGGDTEAFF	TGTGCCAGCAGTTCCTCCTCAGGGGGCGACACTGAAGCTTTCTTT	15	TRBD1	TRBJ1-1	-	TRBV6-5
CSSRGETRNEQFF	TGCAGCTCAAGGGGCGAGACGAGGAATGAGCAGTTCTTC	13	-	TRBJ2-1	once	TRBV29-1
CASSQSWASGNTIYF	TGTGCCAGCAGTCAAAGTTGGGCCTCTGGAAACACCATATATTTT	15	-	TRBJ1-3	-	TRBV6-5